This T cell receptor beta chain was sequenced in a study of Graves' ophthalmopathy and Graves' hyperthyroidism. Study-level information: The authors collected peripheral blood at initial diagnosis, before any treatment. Overall study findings and caveats: The model reached around 64% sensitivity and roughly 72% specificity for predicting ophthalmopathy progression. Most clonotypes expanded in thyroid above 0.001 frequency were present in blood too.

Using RNA transcripts, the TCR beta CDR3 regions were amplified. RT-PCR with HTBI primers came first, then second-round multiplex PCR. In TCRdb, the multiplex PCR reads were re-called with MiXCR into one record per CDR3 protein. The data hold 650,000 to 900,000 distinct CDR3 sequences, with roughly two fifths observed a single time. This clonotype occurred many times. Its matching antigen is unknown. Germline CDR1 reads LNHDA; CDR2 reads SQIVND (reference sequence). The CDR3 has 17 amino acids. The germline V and J ends were trimmed by 4 bases and 1 base, with 17 bases remaining between them. The TCR sequence derives from an adult man with Graves' ophthalmopathy. Sample: peripheral blood. The chain couples TRBV19 to TRBJ1-5, with a weak D call TRBD1 (6 bases). CDR3 DNA sequence: TGTGCCAGTAGTACTGTACGGGGGCGCGTAAGCAATCAGCCCCAGCATTTT. Its translation: CASSTVRGRVSNQPQHF.